This TCR beta chain is drawn from a study of blood T cell repertoires in COVID-19. Turning to the study itself: The study drew acute and convalescent COVID-19 samples from the United States, Italy and Spain.

Regarding this clone: Different DNA sequences within this sample yield the same CDR3.

The repertoire was sequenced with immunoSEQ multiplex PCR; TCRdb's copy has only in-frame clones and lacks some. Of approximately 430,000 clones listed, 75% to 90% are singletons. CDR1 and CDR2 (germline): MNHEY, SMNVEV (reference sequence). The CDR3 extends over 13 amino acids. Deletions cut 6 bases from V and 5 bases from J, with 13 bases between. This TCR was sampled from a woman aged 25 to 39 with active or convalescent COVID-19. This sequence joins TRBV27 and TRBJ1-2; a weak D match, TRBD1 (6 bases). Specimen: peripheral blood. In nucleotides, the CDR3 is TGTGCCAGCAGCTTCAGGGGAGGGTATGGCTACACCTTC. Its protein is CASSFRGGYGYTF.